The 29 T cell receptor beta chains listed next were all sequenced from one sample in a study of blood T cells in healthy people across ages. Together with a sample-barcoded 5' primer, a J-beta primer mix was included in a second PCR lasting about 7 to 11 cycles. TCRdb ran MiXCR on the 5' RACE reads and lists one entry per CDR3 protein. The data contain hundreds of thousands of distinct CDR3 sequences, 56% of them singletons. The sample consisted of blood. These receptors were taken from a man aged 40-55 years in good health.

There are a few counts of this clonotype. V gene TRBV4-1 combines with J gene TRBJ2-7; D might be TRBD2 (5 bases). This CDR3 spans 15 amino acids. Trimming removed 0 bases from V and 3 bases from J, with 12 bases in between. The germline V gene encodes CDR1 MGHRA and CDR2 YSYEKL. The CDR3 coding sequence is TGCGCCAGCAGCCAAGATCCGGGGTCGGGCTACGAGCAGTACTTC. Translation gives CASSQDPGSGYEQYF.

V usage is TRBV13 and J usage is TRBJ1-5; D may be TRBD1 (5 bases). CDR1 and CDR2 (germline): PRHDT, FYEKMQ (reference sequence). This CDR3 region has 13 residues. V was clipped by 3 bases and J by 7 bases, with 10 bases between them. For the CDR3, the DNA is TGTGCCAGCAGCTTGGGGGATCACCAGCCCCAGCATTTT. It yields the protein CASSLGDHQPQHF.

This chain connects TRBV9 to TRBJ1-1; D is uncertain. The CDR3 sequence is 17 residues long. Germline V gene data show CDR1 as SGDLS and CDR2 as YYNGEE. V was cut by 0 bases and J by 0 bases, with 15 bases left in between. The CDR3 spells CASSVGLVRDLNTEAFF. The CDR3 DNA follows: TGTGCCAGCAGCGTAGGATTGGTAAGGGATTTGAACACTGAAGCTTTCTTT.

The V gene is TRBV7-2, the J gene TRBJ1-1, with D uncertain. CDR3 length: 15 residues. V was clipped by 1 base and J by 5 bases, with 14 bases between them. Germline assignment: CDR1 SGHTA and CDR2 FQGNSA. The CDR3 loop reads CASSLVEGGWTEAFF. CDR3 coding DNA: TGTGCCAGCAGCTTAGTAGAGGGAGGATGGACTGAAGCTTTCTTT.

The V gene is TRBV7-6, the J gene TRBJ2-5, with D perhaps TRBD2 (5 bases). The CDR3 has 16 amino acids. Germline V gene lookup returns CDR1 SGHVS and CDR2 FNYEAQ. Trimming removed 4 bases at V and 2 bases at J, with 17 bases between. The CDR3 DNA reads as TGTGCCAGCAGCTCAAGCCGGCTAGCCCCACAAGAGACCCAGTACTTC. This translates into CASSSSRLAPQETQYF.

The chain uses TRBV10-3 and TRBJ2-7, with D hard to call. This CDR3 comprises 14 residues. The ends were cut back, 6 bases at V and 1 base at J, with 13 bases in the middle. CDR1 is ENHRY, CDR2 SYGVKD, per germline. The CDR3 is CAISAAWGSYEQYF. CDR3 nucleotide sequence: TGTGCCATCAGCGCAGCCTGGGGATCCTACGAGCAGTACTTC.

The CDR3 region is CASSVTDSEKLFF. CDR3 DNA sequence: TGTGCCAGCAGCGTAACAGATAGTGAAAAACTGTTTTTT. The V gene is TRBV7-2, the J gene TRBJ1-4; D not certain. The germline gives CDR1 SGHTA, CDR2 FQGNSA. The CDR3 is 13 residues long. V gave up 5 bases and J gave up 7 bases, with 11 bases separating them.

V is TRBV9 and J is TRBJ1-1; D is perhaps TRBD1 (6 bases). Trimming took off 0 bases at V and 6 bases at J, with 12 bases between the two ends. This CDR3 region has 14 residues. In germline, CDR1 is SGDLS, CDR2 YYNGEE. CDR3 sequence: CASSVATGSAEAFF. Here the CDR3 DNA reads TGTGCCAGCAGCGTAGCCACAGGGAGCGCTGAAGCTTTCTTT.

The V and J genes are TRBV9 and TRBJ2-1, with TRBD1 identical over 10 bases. Germline CDR1 and CDR2: SGDLS and YYNGEE. This CDR3 contains 15 residues. Germline trimming cut 3 bases from V and 9 bases from J; bases unmatched to any gene: 9. CDR3 bases: TGTGCCAGCAGCGGCTTAGGGACAGGGGCGGGTGAGCAGTTCTTC. It yields the protein CASSGLGTGAGEQFF.

The chain has TRBV12-3 or TRBV12-4 and TRBJ2-3, with a possible D match to TRBD1 (9 bases). Trimming removed 0 bases from V and 0 bases from J, with 19 bases in between. CDR3 length: 19 residues. This CDR3 reads CASSLARQGGGRSTDTQYF. Written as DNA, the CDR3 is TGTGCCAGCAGTTTAGCCCGACAGGGGGGCGGGAGGAGCACAGATACGCAGTATTTT.

The chain joins TRBV20-1 to TRBJ2-3; D gene ambiguous. Trimming removed 3 bases at V and 0 bases at J, with 10 bases between. Germline lookup yields CDR1 DFQATT and CDR2 SNEGSKA (reference sequence). This CDR3 is 14 amino acids long. CDR3 DNA: TGCAGTGCTAGTCCCGACGCTAGCACAGATACGCAGTATTTT. Residues: CSASPDASTDTQYF.

This clonotype was seen more than once but under ten times. The chain recombines TRBV20-1 with TRBJ2-5; 15 bases fit TRBD2. Germline CDR1 reads DFQATT; CDR2 reads SNEGSKA (reference sequence). J lost 5 bases, V lost 6 bases, and 10 bases had no gene match. This CDR3 has 16 amino acids. CDR3 nucleotide sequence: TGCAGTGCCTTCAGGACTAGCGGGGGGGCGGAGGAGACCCAGTACTTC. It encodes CSAFRTSGGAEETQYF.

The gene calls are TRBV2 and TRBJ2-5; 7 bases align to TRBD1. TRBJ2-7 explains the end of the DNA better; the J call may be wrong. The CDR3 extends over 14 amino acids. Germline CDR1 is SNHLY and CDR2 is FYNNEI. The CDR3 loop reads CASRSGTASYEQYF. The CDR3, as DNA: TGTGCCAGCAGATCCGGGACAGCCTCGTACGAGCAGTACTTC.

The chain employs TRBV20-1 and TRBJ2-3; 9 positions agree with TRBD2. Trimming removed 2 bases from V and 6 bases from J; junction bases left unmatched: 9. Germline loops: CDR1 DFQATT, CDR2 SNEGSKA (reference sequence). The CDR3 contains 15 residues. Written as DNA, the CDR3 is TGCAGTGCTAGAACCGGGACTAGCCAGGTGGATACGCAGTATTTT. Protein product: CSARTGTSQVDTQYF.

V and J are TRBV20-1 and TRBJ1-6, with unresolved D. Germline lookup yields CDR1 DFQATT and CDR2 SNEGSKA (reference sequence). This CDR3 has 14 amino acids. The V and J ends lost 5 bases and 9 bases respectively, with 17 bases between them. DNA for the CDR3: TGCAGTGCTTCACGACCTACTGCGGGTTCACCCCTCCACTTT. This encodes CSASRPTAGSPLHF.

The count of this clonotype is one. This chain links TRBV6-2 or TRBV6-3 with TRBJ2-1; no reliable D call. The CDR3 spans 14 residues. From germline, CDR1 is MNHEY and CDR2 SVGEGT. V was pared by 5 bases and J by 8 bases, with 16 bases between. For the CDR3, the DNA is TGTGCCAGCAGTCGGCCAGAAAACTGGCATGAGCAGTTCTTC. Amino acids: CASSRPENWHEQFF.

This chain joins TRBV5-1 and TRBJ2-3; unclear D gene. The germline V gene has CDR1 SGHRS and CDR2 YFSETQ. V lost 0 bases and J 0 bases, leaving 23 bases between the germline ends. The CDR3 has 20 amino acids. The CDR3 DNA reads as TGCGCCAGCAGCTTGGTTCGTTCTGGTAGCAGGACGTCTAGCACAGATACGCAGTATTTT. Translation gives CASSLVRSGSRTSSTDTQYF.

This rearrangement joins TRBV2 to TRBJ1-4, with D perhaps TRBD1 (5 bases). Germline V gene data show CDR1 as SNHLY and CDR2 as FYNNEI. The CDR3 has 14 residues. Trimming removed 7 bases at V and 5 bases at J, with 14 bases between. CDR3 DNA: TGTGCCAGCACTGCAGGGCTGATCAATGAAAAACTGTTTTTT. It encodes CASTAGLINEKLFF.

The chain recombines TRBV3-1 with TRBJ2-3; tentatively, D is TRBD1 (5 bases). V was shortened by 2 bases and J by 4 bases, with 25 bases between the two germline ends. The CDR3 runs 19 residues. The germline gives CDR1 LGHDT, CDR2 YNNKEL (reference sequence). This chain's CDR3 is CASSQRERRGRIIADTQYF. CDR3 in DNA: TGTGCCAGCAGCCAACGAGAACGAAGGGGAAGAATTATTGCAGATACGCAGTATTTT.

The chain uses TRBV25-1 and TRBJ2-6; D unclear. The CDR3 spans 12 residues. Germline V gene data show CDR1 as MGHDK and CDR2 as SYGVNS. Trimming took 8 bases from V and 0 from J, leaving 2 bases between them. CDR3 sequence (DNA): TGTGCCAGCGACTCTGGGGCCAACGTCCTGACTTTC. It encodes CASDSGANVLTF.

This clonotype has just a few counts. The chain combines TRBV5-1 with TRBJ2-7; 10 bases match TRBD2. The CDR3 is 17 residues long. Germline lookup yields CDR1 SGHRS and CDR2 YFSETQ. Trimming removed 3 bases from V and 4 bases from J; junction bases left unmatched: 13. CDR3: CASSSGVPSGGVYEQYF. The CDR3 nucleotides are TGCGCCAGCAGCTCAGGAGTTCCGAGCGGGGGGGTATACGAGCAGTACTTC.

The genes are TRBV20-1 and TRBJ1-2, with D perhaps TRBD1 (5 bases). The germline gives CDR1 DFQATT, CDR2 SNEGSKA (reference sequence). Trimming stripped 5 bases from V and 3 bases from J, with 13 bases between. The CDR3 has 13 residues. The CDR3 DNA sequence: TGCAGTGCTGTGGCGGGGACCCACTATGGCTACACCTTC. It specifies CSAVAGTHYGYTF.

The chain is built from TRBV14 and TRBJ2-5; weak D call: TRBD2 (5 bases). Near its end, the DNA agrees better with TRBJ2-7, so the J call may be wrong. The CDR3 is 18 residues long. Germline lookup yields CDR1 SGHDN and CDR2 FVKESK. The CDR3 loop reads CASSQDRGVSGPFYEQYF. In nucleotides, the CDR3 is TGTGCCAGCAGCCAAGACCGAGGAGTGAGCGGCCCCTTTTACGAGCAGTACTTC.

The chain is built from TRBV28 and TRBJ1-1; D is perhaps TRBD1 (5 bases). The length of the CDR3 is 14 residues. Trimming cost V 5 bases and J 2 bases, with 12 bases left between them. Per germline, CDR1 MDHEN and CDR2 SYDVKM. The CDR3 region has the DNA TGTGCCAGCAGTGTTGGAGGGACTAACACTGAAGCTTTCTTT. This gives the protein CASSVGGTNTEAFF. The full variable domain, its missing parts supplied by reference TRBV28 and TRBJ1-1, is DVKVTQSSRYLVKRTGEKVFLECVQDMDHENMFWYRQDPGLGLRLIYFSYDVKMKEKGDIPEGYSVSREKKERFSLILESASTNQTSMYLCASSVGGTNTEAFFGQGTRLTVV.

This clonotype has a handful of counts. The chain recombines TRBV11-2 with TRBJ2-3; 13 bases align to TRBD2. Germline V gene sequence: CDR1 SGHAT, CDR2 FQNNGV. Trimming removed 2 bases from V and 7 bases from J; junction bases left unmatched: 6. The CDR3 has 16 amino acids. In DNA form, the CDR3 reads TGTGCCAGCAGCTTAAGGACTAGCGGGAGTGGGAATACGCAGTATTTT. It yields the protein CASSLRTSGSGNTQYF.

The chain couples TRBV27 to TRBJ1-6; 7 bases are a match to TRBD1. V lost 0 bases, J lost 0 bases, and 8 bases stayed unmatched. The CDR3 sequence is 19 residues long. Germline V lookup: CDR1 MNHEY, CDR2 SMNVEV (reference sequence). The CDR3 loop is CASSLSSTWDSSYNSPLHF. For the CDR3, the DNA is TGTGCCAGCAGTTTATCGAGTACTTGGGACAGCTCCTATAATTCACCCCTCCACTTT.

The CDR3, as DNA: TGTGCCAGCAGTTACTCCGCAGGGGGTTATTCACCCCTCCACTTT. Its protein is CASSYSAGGYSPLHF. The chain recombines TRBV6-6 with TRBJ1-6; 7 nucleotides match TRBD1. The V gene's germline CDR1 is MNHNY and CDR2 SVGAGI (reference sequence). This CDR3 has 15 residues. With 0 bases clipped from V and 8 bases from J, the junction kept 4 bases outside the gene matches.

The chain joins TRBV28 to TRBJ1-4; perhaps TRBD1 as D (5 bases). Germline CDR1 MDHEN, CDR2 SYDVKM. V was pared by 5 bases and J by 2 bases, with 12 bases between. The CDR3 consists of 15 residues. The CDR3 sequence is CASSNSGPTNEKLFF. CDR3 nucleotides: TGTGCCAGCAGTAACTCAGGGCCGACTAATGAAAAACTGTTTTTT.

The V call is TRBV20-1, the J call TRBJ2-1, with 9 bases identical to TRBD2. V shed 2 bases, J shed 4 bases, and the junction held 3 bases outside the gene matches. CDR3 size: 14 residues. Germline V gene lookup returns CDR1 DFQATT and CDR2 SNEGSKA (reference sequence). CDR3: CSARTSGYYNEQFF. The CDR3 DNA reads TGCAGTGCTAGAACTAGCGGGTATTACAATGAGCAGTTCTTC.